One and the same sample provided the 26 T cell receptor beta chains below, sequenced in a study of cytotoxic CD8 clonotypes in ibrutinib-treated CLL. TCRdb's copy holds only in-frame clones and misses some; the assay was immunoSEQ multiplex PCR. This sample has more than 150,000 clones; roughly 72% occur once, and the top ten carry around 15%. Sequenced material: PBMCs, taken after 24 months of ibrutinib treatment. Receptors were obtained from a human donor with chronic lymphocytic leukemia.

This sequence joins TRBV5-6 and TRBJ2-3; 10 bases line up with TRBD2. J lost 0 bases, V lost 2 bases, and 3 bases had no gene match. The CDR3 is 16 residues long. Germline CDR1 is SGHDT and CDR2 is YYEEEE. The chain's CDR3 is CASSFLTSGSTDTQYF. The CDR3 DNA reads TGTGCCAGCAGCTTCCTGACTAGCGGGAGCACAGATACGCAGTATTTT.

Notes on this clone: The junction does not match germline at one end; this may be a read error. CDR3 sequence: CASSWDREPIF. DNA of the CDR3: TGTGCCAGCAGCTGGGACAGAGAACCCATCTTC. This rearrangement joins TRBV5-6 to TRBJ1-2, with 7 bases fitting TRBD1. CDR1 SGHDT and CDR2 YYEEEE come from the germline V gene. CDR3 length: 11 residues.

This rearrangement joins TRBV28 to TRBJ1-4; weak D call: TRBD1 (6 bases). The germline V and J ends were trimmed by 6 bases and 5 bases, with 16 bases remaining between them. Germline CDR1 and CDR2: MDHEN and SYDVKM. The CDR3 totals 15 residues. CDR3 bases: TGTGCCAGCAGGAAGTCACAGGGAGAGAATGAAAAACTGTTTTTT. It codes for CASRKSQGENEKLFF. Full variable domain (outside the CDR3, taken from reference TRBV28 and TRBJ1-4): DVKVTQSSRYLVKRTGEKVFLECVQDMDHENMFWYRQDPGLGLRLIYFSYDVKMKEKGDIPEGYSVSREKKERFSLILESASTNQTSMYLCASRKSQGENEKLFFGSGTQLSVL.

The gene calls are TRBV6-1 and TRBJ2-3; a weak D match, TRBD1 (5 bases). The CDR3 sequence is 16 residues long. V was cut by 2 bases and J by 6 bases, with 18 bases left in between. CDR1 is MNHNS and CDR2 is SASEGT in the germline V gene. CDR3 nucleotides: TGTGCCAGCAGTGAATCAGCCCCAGGGTGGATGGATACGCAGTATTTT. As protein: CASSESAPGWMDTQYF.

CDR3 sequence: CASSAHSGTGGYGYTF. The CDR3 nucleotides are TGCGCCAGCAGCGCTCACTCTGGGACAGGAGGATATGGCTACACCTTC. V is TRBV5-1 and J is TRBJ1-2; TRBD1 matches at 8 bases. V lost 4 bases to trimming and J lost 5 bases; unmatched junction nucleotides: 13. The CDR3 is 16 amino acids. Germline assignment: CDR1 SGHRS and CDR2 YFSETQ.

This clone showed up just once. V is TRBV11-3 and J is TRBJ2-2, with D possibly matching TRBD1 (6 bases). In germline, CDR1 is SGHNT, CDR2 YENEEA. V was clipped by 1 base and J by 5 bases, with 8 bases between them. There are 14 residues in the CDR3. In DNA form, the CDR3 reads TGTGCCAGCAGCTTAGGGGGGCGAACCGGGGAGCTGTTTTTT. Translated, it gives CASSLGGRTGELFF. Supplemented by reference TRBV11-3 and TRBJ2-2, the full variable domain reads EAGVVQSPRYKIIEKKQPVAFWCNPISGHNTLYWYLQNLGQGPELLIRYENEEAVDDSQLPKDRFSAERLKGVDSTLKIQPAELGDSAVYLCASSLGGRTGELFFGEGSRLTVL.

This clone occurred a few times. V and J are TRBV11-3 and TRBJ1-3; 8 positions match TRBD1. The J segment lost 0 bases and the V segment lost 5 bases, leaving 3 bases of the junction unmatched. The CDR3 runs to 15 residues. Germline lookup yields CDR1 SGHNT and CDR2 YENEEA. In DNA form, the CDR3 reads TGTGCCAGCAGCCCGGGACAGGACTCTGGAAACACCATATATTTT. Its protein product is CASSPGQDSGNTIYF.

Here the CDR3 DNA reads TGTGCCAGTAAGACCGTAGCGGGAGCGCCGAAGGAAGTAGATACGCAGTATTTT. Translated, it gives CASKTVAGAPKEVDTQYF. This chain links TRBV27 with TRBJ2-3; 9 bases are shared with TRBD2. V was clipped by 9 bases and J by 5 bases; unmatched bases: 21. Germline V CDR1 and CDR2: MNHEY, SMNVEV (reference sequence). The length of the CDR3 is 18 residues.

J is TRBJ2-3 and V is TRBV7-2, with TRBD2 as a possible D gene (6 bases). The ends were cut back, 2 bases at V and 1 base at J, with 10 bases in the middle. Germline V CDR1 and CDR2: SGHTA, FQGNSA. This CDR3 has 15 residues. The DNA for the CDR3 is TGTGCCAGCAGCTTATCGGCTAGCGGCACAGATACGCAGTATTTT. It encodes CASSLSASGTDTQYF. The variable domain in full, with the rest retrieved from reference TRBV7-2 and TRBJ2-3, is GAGVSQSPSNKVTEKGKDVELRCDPISGHTALYWYRQSLGQGLEFLIYFQGNSAPDKSGLPSDRFSAERTGGSVSTLTIQRTQQEDSAVYLCASSLSASGTDTQYFGPGTRLTVL.

The chain recombines TRBV27 with TRBJ1-5, with unresolved D. Germline V lookup: CDR1 MNHEY, CDR2 SMNVEV (reference sequence). CDR3 length equals 16 residues. Trimming stripped 4 bases from V and 0 bases from J, with 13 bases between. The CDR3 region has the DNA TGTGCCAGCAGTTATGAGGCACCCTATAGCAATCAGCCCCAGCATTTT. Translating gives CASSYEAPYSNQPQHF.

The genes are TRBV6-6 and TRBJ2-5, with D possibly TRBD1 on 5 matching bases. Germline V lookup: CDR1 MNHNY, CDR2 SVGAGI (reference sequence). The CDR3 has 13 amino acids. Trimming removed 3 bases at V and 3 bases at J, with 8 bases between. In nucleotides, the CDR3 is TGTGCCAGCAGTTATTCCAGGGAAGAGACCCAGTACTTC. Residues: CASSYSREETQYF.

This clone was counted once. J is TRBJ2-1 and V is TRBV6-1; TRBD1 agrees at 9 bases. This CDR3 is 14 amino acids long. Germline V CDR1 and CDR2: MNHNS, SASEGT. Trimming took 7 bases from V and 7 from J; bases not matched to a gene: 8. CDR3 sequence: CASNTGGASNEQFF. The CDR3 DNA sequence: TGTGCCAGCAATACAGGGGGCGCGTCAAATGAGCAGTTCTTC.

The V and J genes are TRBV9 and TRBJ2-2; tentatively, D is TRBD2 (6 bases). Germline CDR1 SGDLS, CDR2 YYNGEE. V lost 3 bases, J lost 7 bases, and 16 bases lay in between. This CDR3 region has 15 residues. The CDR3 region is CASSGPGERVGELFF. CDR3 coding DNA: TGTGCCAGCAGCGGACCGGGGGAACGGGTCGGGGAGCTGTTTTTT.

The chain employs TRBV5-8 and TRBJ1-3, with unresolved D. The CDR3 is made up of 16 amino acids. Germline lookup yields CDR1 SGHTS and CDR2 YDEGEE. V gave up 4 bases and J gave up 0 bases, with 14 bases separating them. CDR3 sequence: CASSQPWSFSGNTIYF. The CDR3 coding sequence is TGTGCCAGCAGCCAACCGTGGTCCTTCTCTGGAAACACCATATATTTT.

V is TRBV2 and J is TRBJ2-3, with 7 bases lining up with TRBD1. This CDR3 has 13 amino acids. Germline CDR1 reads SNHLY; CDR2 reads FYNNEI. V trimming: 7 bases; J trimming: 2 bases; junction bases outside the gene matches: 3. The CDR3 DNA sequence: TGTGCCAGCACAGGGGGAACCACAGATACGCAGTATTTT. Its protein product is CASTGGTTDTQYF. Looking up the rest from reference TRBV2 and TRBJ2-3 gives the full variable domain: EPEVTQTPSHQVTQMGQEVILRCVPISNHLYFYWYRQILGQKVEFLVSFYNNEISEKSEIFDDQFSVERPDGSNFTLKIRSTKLEDSAMYFCASTGGTTDTQYFGPGTRLTVL.

The V and J genes are TRBV5-1 and TRBJ1-1, with D perhaps matching TRBD1 (6 bases). Trimming pared 4 bases from V and 1 base from J, leaving 8 bases between. The CDR3 totals 13 residues. Germline V gene lookup returns CDR1 SGHRS and CDR2 YFSETQ. The CDR3 region is CASSTGTNTEAFF. The CDR3 region has the DNA TGCGCCAGCAGCACAGGGACGAACACTGAAGCTTTCTTT.

This chain connects TRBV5-1 to TRBJ2-1; 7 positions match TRBD2. The CDR3 length is 15 residues. Per the germline V gene, CDR1 is SGHRS and CDR2 is YFSETQ. With 4 bases clipped from V and 7 bases from J, the junction kept 11 bases outside the gene matches. The DNA of the CDR3 is TGCGCCAGCAGCCCCGGACTAGTAATATCGAATGAGCAGTTCTTC. Residues: CASSPGLVISNEQFF.

V is TRBV7-9 and J is TRBJ1-4, with TRBD1 identical over 9 bases. The V and J ends lost 6 bases and 8 bases, in that order; junction bases with no gene match: 7. The CDR3 contains 14 residues. Per germline, CDR1 SEHNR and CDR2 FQNEAQ (reference sequence). CDR3 DNA sequence: TGTGCCAGCAGTGACGTGACAGGGGGAGAAAAACTGTTTTTT. It specifies CASSDVTGGEKLFF.

The chain recombines TRBV11-3 with TRBJ2-3, with 11 bases identical to TRBD2. The V and J ends lost 1 base and 3 bases, in that order; junction bases with no gene match: 6. The CDR3 spans 17 residues. CDR1 SGHNT and CDR2 YENEEA come from the germline V gene. The DNA for the CDR3 is TGTGCCAGCAGCTTAGTTAGCGGGAGGGCCTTGACAGATACGCAGTATTTT. It translates to CASSLVSGRALTDTQYF.

This chain connects TRBV5-1 to TRBJ2-7; D unresolved. From germline, CDR1 is SGHRS and CDR2 YFSETQ. V shed 0 bases and J shed 0 bases, with 10 bases lying between them. The CDR3 covers 15 residues. The chain's CDR3 is CASSLAGSNSYEQYF. The CDR3 nucleotides are TGCGCCAGCAGCTTGGCGGGCAGCAACTCCTACGAGCAGTACTTC.

Only a few counts were recorded for this clone. Here the CDR3 DNA reads TGTGCCAGCAGCGTTCGTTCTAGGGGCACCGGGGAGCTGTTTTTT. Translating gives CASSVRSRGTGELFF. The chain has TRBV9 and TRBJ2-2, with TRBD1 as a possible D gene (5 bases). Germline CDR1 reads SGDLS; CDR2 reads YYNGEE. Trimming stripped 2 bases from V and 4 bases from J, with 12 bases between. The CDR3 extends over 15 amino acids.

The rearrangement uses TRBV7-9 and TRBJ1-1; D possibly corresponds to TRBD1 (5 bases). Germline CDR1 and CDR2: SEHNR and FQNEAQ (reference sequence). Trimming stripped 1 base from V and 3 bases from J, with 12 bases between. The CDR3 consists of 15 residues. Here the CDR3 reads CASSLVQGTYTEAFF. CDR3 coding DNA: TGTGCCAGCAGCTTAGTCCAGGGAACGTACACTGAAGCTTTCTTT. The complete variable domain, with remaining parts taken from reference TRBV7-9 and TRBJ1-1, reads DTGVSQNPRHKITKRGQNVTFRCDPISEHNRLYWYRQTLGQGPEFLTYFQNEAQLEKSRLLSDRFSAERPKGSFSTLEIQRTEQGDSAMYLCASSLVQGTYTEAFFGQGTRLTVV.

This chain connects TRBV7-9 to TRBJ2-7, with 7 nucleotides matching TRBD1. This CDR3 spans 12 amino acids. The V and J ends lost 10 bases and 0 bases, in that order; junction bases with no gene match: 3. Germline lookup yields CDR1 SEHNR and CDR2 FQNEAQ (reference sequence). The CDR3: CATNRGSYEQYF. For the CDR3, the DNA is TGTGCCACAAACAGGGGCTCCTACGAGCAGTACTTC.

This rearrangement joins TRBV7-8 to TRBJ1-1, with D hard to call. V was clipped by 6 bases and J by 3 bases, with 8 bases between them. The CDR3 has 12 amino acids. Germline V gene sequence: CDR1 SGHVS, CDR2 FQNEAQ. In nucleotides, the CDR3 is TGTGCCAGCAGTTTTAGGGACACTGAAGCTTTCTTT. Translating it yields CASSFRDTEAFF.

A word on this clone: At one boundary the junction diverges from the germline segment, which might be a read error. This chain links TRBV7-7 with TRBJ2-7; D is tentatively TRBD1 or TRBD2 (5 bases each). CDR3 size: 13 residues. CDR1 is SSHAT and CDR2 is FNYEAQ in the germline V gene (reference sequence). CDR3 protein: CASSLGSGSEQYF. CDR3 coding DNA: TGTGCTAGCAGCTTAGGCTCAGGGAGCGAGCAGTACTTC.

The J gene is TRBJ2-7, the V gene TRBV14, with TRBD1 identical over 8 bases. After removal of 1 base from V and 4 bases from J, the junction contained 3 bases not matched to a gene. The CDR3 totals 14 residues. The germline V gene encodes CDR1 SGHDN and CDR2 FVKESK. The CDR3 DNA reads as TGTGCCAGCAGCCAAGGGACAGGGTCATACGAGCAGTACTTC. Its protein is CASSQGTGSYEQYF.